The 6 T cell receptor beta chains in this list originate from one sample, sequenced in a study of Ad26.COV2.S vaccination and SARS-CoV-2 variants. Described treatment: over 15 received Ad26.COV2.S at low or high dose, single or two shots; roughly five received placebo; per-sample allocation not given. Samples were taken on day 63 after the first vaccine or placebo injection. TCRdb's table, derived via immunoSEQ multiplex PCR, lists solely in-frame clones and lacks some. This table holds about 460,000 clones, 80% to 90% found once. Material: peripheral blood, obtained in a trial of Ad26.COV2.S vaccine versus placebo. These receptors all come from a person aged 18-65 years who received the Ad26.COV2.S COVID-19 vaccine or a placebo.

V gene TRBV6-2 or TRBV6-3 combines with J gene TRBJ2-2; no clear D gene. The CDR3 sequence is 17 residues long. CDR1 MNHEY and CDR2 SVGEGT come from the germline V gene. Trimming left V 0 bases short and J 1 base short, with 12 bases between. The CDR3 reads CASSYSMVPVNTGELFF. In DNA form, the CDR3 reads TGTGCCAGCAGTTACTCGATGGTCCCAGTGAACACCGGGGAGCTGTTTTTT.

J is TRBJ2-7 and V is TRBV11-2; D assignment may be TRBD1 or TRBD2 (5 bases each). CDR1 and CDR2 from the germline V gene are SGHAT and FQNNGV. The CDR3 length is 13 residues. With 3 bases removed from V and 2 bases from J, the gap between germline ends came to 8 bases. As DNA, the CDR3 is TGTGCCAGCAGCTTGGGGGTCCCCTACGAGCAGTACTTC. Its protein product is CASSLGVPYEQYF.

The chain recombines TRBV7-2 with TRBJ2-1, with TRBD2 as a possible D gene (5 bases). The germline V gene encodes CDR1 SGHTA and CDR2 FQGNSA. The length of the CDR3 is 13 residues. Trimming pared 2 bases from V and 6 bases from J, leaving 8 bases between. The CDR3 DNA reads as TGTGCCAGCAGCTTAACTAGTCGCAATGAGCAGTTCTTC. As protein: CASSLTSRNEQFF.

This rearrangement joins TRBV6-6 to TRBJ1-2; tentative D call: TRBD1 (5 bases). Germline-derived CDR1 and CDR2 are MNHNY and SVGAGI (reference sequence). V shed 0 bases and J shed 7 bases, with 9 bases lying between them. The CDR3 runs 13 residues. For the CDR3, the DNA is TGTGCCAGCAGTTACTCGAATGGGGGTGGCTACACCTTC. As protein: CASSYSNGGGYTF.

The V and J genes are TRBV6-5 and TRBJ2-2; D gene ambiguous. Trimming shortened V by 10 bases and J by 5 bases, and 17 bases separated the two germline ends. CDR1 is MNHEY, CDR2 SVGAGI, per germline. The CDR3 is 14 amino acids. The CDR3 sequence is CATRAGDETGELFF. CDR3 in DNA: TGTGCCACCAGAGCAGGAGACGAAACCGGGGAGCTGTTTTTT.

The gene calls are TRBV2 and TRBJ2-7, with D possibly TRBD2 on 6 matching bases. The V and J ends lost 8 bases and 3 bases respectively, with 14 bases between them. The CDR3 runs 13 residues. Per germline, CDR1 SNHLY and CDR2 FYNNEI. The CDR3 nucleotides read TGTGCCAGCGGGCAGGGAGGATACTACGAGCAGTACTTC. Residues: CASGQGGYYEQYF.